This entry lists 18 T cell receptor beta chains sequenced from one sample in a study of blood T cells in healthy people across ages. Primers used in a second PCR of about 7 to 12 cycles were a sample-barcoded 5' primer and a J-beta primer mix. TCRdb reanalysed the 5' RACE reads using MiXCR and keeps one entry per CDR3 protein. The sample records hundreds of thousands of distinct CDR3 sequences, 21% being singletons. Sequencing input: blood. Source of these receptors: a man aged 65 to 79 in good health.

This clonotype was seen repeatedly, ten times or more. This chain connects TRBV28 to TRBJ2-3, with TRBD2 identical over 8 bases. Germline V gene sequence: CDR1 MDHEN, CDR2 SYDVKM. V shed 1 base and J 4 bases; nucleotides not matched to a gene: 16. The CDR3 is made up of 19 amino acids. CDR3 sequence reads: CASSLYLSGSGMVADTQYF. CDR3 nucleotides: TGTGCCAGCAGTTTATACCTGTCGGGTAGCGGGATGGTCGCAGATACGCAGTATTTT.

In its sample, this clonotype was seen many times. The CDR3 loop is CASSGGQGGINEQFF. CDR3 sequence (DNA): TGCGCCAGCAGCGGGGGACAGGGAGGAATAAATGAGCAGTTCTTC. The V call is TRBV5-1, the J call TRBJ2-1; 9 nucleotides agree with TRBD1. This CDR3 is 15 amino acids long. Germline CDR1 and CDR2: SGHRS and YFSETQ. V shed 4 bases, J shed 7 bases, and the junction held 9 bases outside the gene matches.

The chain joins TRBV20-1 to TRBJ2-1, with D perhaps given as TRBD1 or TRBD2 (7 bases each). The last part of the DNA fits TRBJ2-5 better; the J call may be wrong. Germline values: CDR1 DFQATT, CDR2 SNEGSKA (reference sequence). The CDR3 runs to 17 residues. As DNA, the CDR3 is TGCAGTGCTAGAGGCGGGACAGCGGGACGTAGGTCGGAGACCCAGTACTTC. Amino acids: CSARGGTAGRRSETQYF.

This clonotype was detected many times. For the CDR3, the DNA is TGTGCCAGCAGTTACACCCGGGGCCCCTTCCCCGCTTTCTTT. This translates into CASSYTRGPFPAFF. V gene TRBV6-5 combines with J gene TRBJ1-1, with D possibly matching TRBD1 (5 bases). The germline V and J ends were trimmed by 2 bases and 11 bases, with 18 bases remaining between them. This CDR3 has 14 amino acids. The germline CDR1 and CDR2 sequences are MNHEY and SVGAGI.

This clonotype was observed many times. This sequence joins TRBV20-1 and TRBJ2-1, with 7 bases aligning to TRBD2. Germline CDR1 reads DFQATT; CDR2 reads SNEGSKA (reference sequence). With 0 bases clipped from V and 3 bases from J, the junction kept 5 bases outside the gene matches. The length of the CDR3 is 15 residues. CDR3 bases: TGCAGTGCTAGAGATACAGGCGGGAGCTACAATGAGCAGTTCTTC. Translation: CSARDTGGSYNEQFF.

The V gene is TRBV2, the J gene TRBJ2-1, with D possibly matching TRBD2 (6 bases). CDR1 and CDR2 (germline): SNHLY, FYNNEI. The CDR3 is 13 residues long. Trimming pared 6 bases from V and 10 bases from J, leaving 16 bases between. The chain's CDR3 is CASRAGAPGEQFF. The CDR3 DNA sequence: TGTGCCAGCAGAGCGGGTGCTCCGGGGGAGCAGTTCTTC.

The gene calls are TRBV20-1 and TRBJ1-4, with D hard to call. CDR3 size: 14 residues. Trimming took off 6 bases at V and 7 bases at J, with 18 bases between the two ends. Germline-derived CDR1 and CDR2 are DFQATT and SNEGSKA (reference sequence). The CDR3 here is CSAAGFRGSEKLFF. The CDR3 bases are TGCAGTGCGGCGGGGTTCAGAGGGTCTGAAAAACTGTTTTTT.

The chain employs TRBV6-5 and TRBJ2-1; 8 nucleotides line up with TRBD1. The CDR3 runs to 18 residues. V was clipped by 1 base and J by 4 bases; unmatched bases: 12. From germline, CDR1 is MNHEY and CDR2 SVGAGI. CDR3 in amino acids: CASSYWKPQGAGYNEQFF. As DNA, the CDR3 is TGTGCCAGCAGTTACTGGAAGCCGCAGGGGGCTGGGTACAATGAGCAGTTCTTC.

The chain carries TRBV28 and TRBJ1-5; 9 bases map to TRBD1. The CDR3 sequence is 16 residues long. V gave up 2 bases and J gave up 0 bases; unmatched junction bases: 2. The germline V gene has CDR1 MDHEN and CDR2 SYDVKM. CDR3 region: CASSLRTGVSNQPQHF. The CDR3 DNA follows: TGTGCCAGCAGTTTAAGGACAGGGGTTAGCAATCAGCCCCAGCATTTT.

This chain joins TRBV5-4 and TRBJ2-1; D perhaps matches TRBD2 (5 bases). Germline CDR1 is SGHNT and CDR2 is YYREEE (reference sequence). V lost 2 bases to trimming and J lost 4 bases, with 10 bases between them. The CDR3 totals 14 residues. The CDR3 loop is CASSFPSLYNEQFF. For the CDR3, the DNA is TGTGCCAGCAGCTTCCCTAGCCTTTACAATGAGCAGTTCTTC.

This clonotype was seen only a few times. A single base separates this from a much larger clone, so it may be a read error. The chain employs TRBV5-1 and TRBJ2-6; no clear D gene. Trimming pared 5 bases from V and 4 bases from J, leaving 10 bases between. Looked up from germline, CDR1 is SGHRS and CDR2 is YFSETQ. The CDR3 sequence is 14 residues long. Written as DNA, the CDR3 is TGCGCCAGCAGAAAGTCGACAGGGGCCAACGTCCTGACTTTC. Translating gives CASRKSTGANVLTF.

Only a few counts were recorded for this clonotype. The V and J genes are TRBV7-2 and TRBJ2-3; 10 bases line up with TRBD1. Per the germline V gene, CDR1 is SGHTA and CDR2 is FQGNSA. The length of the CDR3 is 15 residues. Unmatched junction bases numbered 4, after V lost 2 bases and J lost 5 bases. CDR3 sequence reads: CASSLSRDRGDTQYF. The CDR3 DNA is TGTGCCAGCAGCTTATCCCGGGACAGGGGAGATACGCAGTATTTT.

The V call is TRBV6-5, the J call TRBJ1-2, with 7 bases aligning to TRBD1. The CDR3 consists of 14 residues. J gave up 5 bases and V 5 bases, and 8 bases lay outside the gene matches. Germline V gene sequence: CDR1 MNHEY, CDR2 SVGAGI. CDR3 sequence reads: CASSGDSDPYGYTF. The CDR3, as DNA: TGTGCCAGCAGTGGGGACAGTGATCCTTATGGCTACACCTTC.

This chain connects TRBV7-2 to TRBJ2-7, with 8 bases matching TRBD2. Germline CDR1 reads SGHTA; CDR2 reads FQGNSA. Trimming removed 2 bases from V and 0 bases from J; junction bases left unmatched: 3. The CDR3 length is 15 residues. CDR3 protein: CASSLRGGGSYEQYF. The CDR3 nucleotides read TGTGCCAGCAGCTTACGGGGGGGAGGCTCCTACGAGCAGTACTTC. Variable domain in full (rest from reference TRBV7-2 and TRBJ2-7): GAGVSQSPSNKVTEKGKDVELRCDPISGHTALYWYRQSLGQGLEFLIYFQGNSAPDKSGLPSDRFSAERTGGSVSTLTIQRTQQEDSAVYLCASSLRGGGSYEQYFGPGTRLTVT.

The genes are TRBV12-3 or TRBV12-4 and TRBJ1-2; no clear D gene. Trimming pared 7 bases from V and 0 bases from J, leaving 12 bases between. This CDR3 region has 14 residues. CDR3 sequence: CASTIKRANYGYTF. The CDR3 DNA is TGTGCCAGCACCATCAAAAGAGCTAACTATGGCTACACCTTC.

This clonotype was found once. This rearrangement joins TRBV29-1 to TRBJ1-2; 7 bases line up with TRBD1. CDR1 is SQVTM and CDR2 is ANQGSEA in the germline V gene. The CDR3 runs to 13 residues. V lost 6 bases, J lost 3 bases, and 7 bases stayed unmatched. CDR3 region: CSVQRQGHYGYTF. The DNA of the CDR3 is TGCAGCGTGCAAAGACAGGGTCACTATGGCTACACCTTC.

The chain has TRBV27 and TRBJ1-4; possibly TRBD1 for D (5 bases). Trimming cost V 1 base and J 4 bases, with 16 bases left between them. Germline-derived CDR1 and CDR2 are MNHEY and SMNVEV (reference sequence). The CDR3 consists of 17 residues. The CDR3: CASSLYPGAGNNEKLFF. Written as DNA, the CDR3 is TGTGCCAGCAGTTTATACCCCGGGGCAGGAAATAATGAAAAACTGTTTTTT.

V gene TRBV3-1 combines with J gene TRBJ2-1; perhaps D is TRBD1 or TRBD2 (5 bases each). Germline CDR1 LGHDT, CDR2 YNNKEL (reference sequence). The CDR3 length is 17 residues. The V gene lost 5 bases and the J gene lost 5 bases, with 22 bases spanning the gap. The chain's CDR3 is CASSNGDPKPQNNEQFF. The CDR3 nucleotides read TGTGCCAGCAGCAACGGGGACCCTAAACCTCAAAACAATGAGCAGTTCTTC.